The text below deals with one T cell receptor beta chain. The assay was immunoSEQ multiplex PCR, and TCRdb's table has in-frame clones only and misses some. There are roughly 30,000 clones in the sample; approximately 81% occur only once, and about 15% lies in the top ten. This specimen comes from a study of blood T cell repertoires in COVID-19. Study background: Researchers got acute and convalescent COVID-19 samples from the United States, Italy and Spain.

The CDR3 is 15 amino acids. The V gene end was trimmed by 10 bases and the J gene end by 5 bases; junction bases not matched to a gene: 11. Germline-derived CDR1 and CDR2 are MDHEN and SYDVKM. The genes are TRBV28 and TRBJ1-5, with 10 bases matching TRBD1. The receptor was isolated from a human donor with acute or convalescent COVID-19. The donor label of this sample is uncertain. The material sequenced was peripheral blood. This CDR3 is CATRGQGGFDQPQHF. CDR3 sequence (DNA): TGTGCCACCCGTGGACAGGGGGGATTCGATCAGCCCCAGCATTTT.